One sample yielded the 3 T cell receptor beta chains listed below, sequenced in a study of blood T cells in healthy people across ages. Alongside a J-beta primer mix, a sample-barcoded 5' primer served in a second PCR lasting 7 to 11 cycles. TCRdb re-called the 5' RACE reads through MiXCR, storing one row per CDR3 protein. The sample has approximately 1.5 million distinct CDR3 sequences, roughly 32% seen once; the top ten hold approximately 10%. The sequenced sample was blood. These receptors all come from a woman aged 25 to 39 in good health.

V is TRBV27 and J is TRBJ1-6, with D unclear. The CDR3 runs to 15 residues. CDR1 and CDR2 from the germline V gene are MNHEY and SMNVEV (reference sequence). Trimming left V 6 bases short and J 0 bases short, with 9 bases between. As DNA, the CDR3 is TGTGCCAGCAGCCGAGAGAGCTCCTATAATTCACCCCTCCACTTT. Translating gives CASSRESSYNSPLHF.

This clonotype was found a few times. Here the CDR3 reads CSVGGYRDRPSYEQYF. The DNA for the CDR3 is TGCAGCGTTGGGGGATATAGGGACAGACCTTCCTACGAGCAGTACTTC. This chain connects TRBV29-1 to TRBJ2-7; 7 bases align to TRBD1. The CDR3 loop spans 16 amino acids. Trimming removed 4 bases from V and 1 base from J; junction bases left unmatched: 13. Germline-derived CDR1 and CDR2 are SQVTM and ANQGSEA.

The J gene is TRBJ2-1, the V gene TRBV24-1; 12 bases align to TRBD2. Trimming removed 2 bases from V and 4 bases from J; junction bases left unmatched: 2. CDR1 KGHDR and CDR2 SFDVKD come from the germline V gene. This CDR3 is 16 amino acids long. DNA for the CDR3: TGTGCCACCAGTGATTACCTAGCGGGAGGGTACAATGAGCAGTTCTTC. This encodes CATSDYLAGGYNEQFF.